Each of the 3 T cell receptor beta chains below was sequenced from the same sample in a study of T-cell reconstitution after alpha-beta-depleted transplantation in children. TCRbeta library preparation incorporated unique molecular identifiers. TCRdb called the PCR reads again in MiXCR, with one record for every CDR3 protein. The sample yields some 520,000 distinct CDR3 sequences, approximately 32% seen once. The sequenced sample was PBMCs from the stem cell graft donor, obtained from the stem cell graft. These receptors were collected from a human donor who donated a stem cell graft to a child with aplastic anemia.

The J gene is TRBJ2-1, the V gene TRBV3-1; TRBD2 agrees at 7 bases. CDR1 and CDR2 (germline): LGHDT, YNNKEL (reference sequence). The trim removed 2 bases at V and 10 bases at J, leaving 20 bases unmatched. This CDR3 region has 18 residues. The CDR3 DNA follows: TGTGCCAGCAGCCAATTAAGTAGTGGGGCCGGGAGGTCGGGAGAGCAGTTCTTC. This codes for CASSQLSSGAGRSGEQFF.

This clonotype showed up just a few times. The gene calls are TRBV12-3 or TRBV12-4 and TRBJ2-7; D unresolved. This CDR3 is built from 11 residues. The ends were cut back, 6 bases at V and 7 bases at J, with 10 bases in the middle. The CDR3, as DNA: TGTGCCAGCAGAAGCCTGGGGGAGCAGTACTTC. Translation gives CASRSLGEQYF.

The V call is TRBV12-3 or TRBV12-4, the J call TRBJ2-5, with TRBD2 matching over 12 bases. The CDR3 consists of 14 residues. Trimming at V came to 6 bases and at J to 4 bases, leaving 3 bases not matched to a gene. In nucleotides, the CDR3 is TGTGCCAGCAGGGAACTAGCGGGAGGAGAGACCCAGTACTTC. This encodes CASRELAGGETQYF.